A single sample is the source of the 20 T cell receptor beta chains below, sequenced in a study of control samples from healthy donors and cancer patients. Clones were read by immunoSEQ multiplex PCR, and TCRdb kept only the in-frame ones, dropping some. The sample yields 100,000 to 150,000 clones, 75% to 95% seen once. Specimen: blood. The receptors were gathered from a man aged 18 to 29 in good health.

This chain joins TRBV4-1 and TRBJ1-6, with 9 bases aligning to TRBD1. CDR1 and CDR2 from the germline V gene are MGHRA and YSYEKL. The ends lost 6 bases at V and 7 bases at J; junction bases unmatched: 7. The CDR3 covers 15 residues. Here the CDR3 DNA reads TGCGCCAGCAGACAACTTGGACAGGGGAATTCACCCCTCCACTTT. Translating gives CASRQLGQGNSPLHF.

V is TRBV7-5 and J is TRBJ1-6; the table gives TRBD1 as D, unverified against the DNA. TRBV7-5 is shown as a pseudogene. The CDR3 contains 15 residues. CDR3 bases: TGTGTCAGAAGAGGTTCGAGGGACAGAGGGTCACCCCTCCACTTT. Its protein is CVRRGSRDRGSPLHF.

Only one count was recorded for this clone. The chain recombines TRBV28 with TRBJ1-1; possibly TRBD1 for D (5 bases). Trimming left V 6 bases short and J 4 bases short, with 18 bases between. This CDR3 is 15 amino acids long. In germline, CDR1 is MDHEN, CDR2 SYDVKM. CDR3 sequence: CASRTTGTLSTEAFF. For the CDR3, the DNA is TGTGCCAGCAGAACCACCGGGACGCTGAGCACTGAAGCTTTCTTT.

The J gene is TRBJ1-1, the V gene TRBV5-4; maybe TRBD1 (5 bases). Germline V gives CDR1 SGHNT, CDR2 YYREEE (reference sequence). Deletions cut 0 bases from V and 4 bases from J, with 13 bases between. The CDR3 totals 15 residues. This CDR3 is CASSLVGAGGTEAFF. The CDR3 coding sequence is TGTGCCAGCAGCTTGGTTGGGGCCGGGGGCACTGAAGCTTTCTTT.

The V call is TRBV3-1 (or the pseudogene TRBV3-2), the J call TRBJ2-1; a possible D gene is TRBD1 (5 bases). The CDR3 contains 13 residues. CDR1 and CDR2 (germline): LGHDT, YNNKEL (reference sequence). V was clipped by 3 bases and J by 5 bases, with 8 bases between them. The CDR3 sequence: CASSHTRDNEQFF. The CDR3 DNA reads TGTGCCAGCAGCCATACCAGGGACAATGAGCAGTTCTTC.

Here the CDR3 reads CASSATGTTDNEQFF. CDR3 DNA sequence: TGTGCCAGCAGCGCCACCGGGACTACCGACAATGAGCAGTTCTTC. V gene TRBV11-3 combines with J gene TRBJ2-1, with 7 bases aligning to TRBD2. The CDR3 contains 15 residues. The V gene end was trimmed by 5 bases and the J gene end by 5 bases; junction bases not matched to a gene: 9. The germline V gene encodes CDR1 SGHNT and CDR2 YENEEA.

This clone occurred a few times. At one of its ends the junction is not consistent with the germline gene, which may arise from a read error. The chain couples TRBV15 to TRBJ2-7; 7 bases are a match to TRBD1. CDR1 is LNHNV and CDR2 is YYDKDF in the germline V gene (reference sequence). The CDR3 is 15 residues long. The chain's CDR3 is CATSRERGQAYEQYF. CDR3 nucleotides: TGTGCCACCAGCCGAGAAAGGGGGCAGGCCTACGAGCAGTACTTC.

As to this clone: Distinct nucleotide sequences in the sample also encode this CDR3. The gene calls are TRBV18 and TRBJ2-5; D is ambiguous. Per the germline V gene, CDR1 is KGHSH and CDR2 is LQKENI. V lost 2 bases to trimming and J lost 0 bases, with 1 base between them. The CDR3 runs to 12 residues. Here the CDR3 DNA reads TGTGCCAGCTCACCAGACCAAGAGACCCAGTACTTC. It yields the protein CASSPDQETQYF.

The CDR3 region is CASSQVLSRTSGGSIHNEQFF. Written as DNA, the CDR3 is TGTGCCAGCAGCCAAGTCCTAAGTAGGACTAGCGGCGGATCCATCCACAATGAGCAGTTCTTC. The chain has TRBV3-1 (or the pseudogene TRBV3-2) and TRBJ2-1, with 10 bases identical to TRBD2. Trimming took 1 base from V and 5 from J; bases not matched to a gene: 20. Germline V lookup: CDR1 LGHDT, CDR2 YNNKEL (reference sequence). The CDR3 has 21 amino acids.

This clone was detected only once. The chain combines TRBV7-8 with TRBJ2-3; TRBD1 might be the D (6 bases). Trimming stripped 1 base from V and 3 bases from J, with 20 bases between. The CDR3 totals 18 residues. Germline CDR1 reads SGHVS; CDR2 reads FQNEAQ. CDR3 region: CASSLGSSGHPRTDTQYF. CDR3 bases: TGTGCCAGCAGCTTAGGTTCTTCGGGACACCCAAGGACAGATACGCAGTATTTT.

The chain carries TRBV6-5 and TRBJ1-2; D not certain. The CDR3 is 16 residues long. Germline V gene sequence: CDR1 MNHEY, CDR2 SVGAGI. V lost 2 bases and J lost 4, with 17 bases in between. For the CDR3, the DNA is TGTGCCAGCAGTTACATTACAGCCGCCTCTAGCTATGGCTACACCTTC. This translates into CASSYITAASSYGYTF.

This chain connects TRBV27 to TRBJ2-1; D may be TRBD1 or TRBD2 (5 bases each). This CDR3 has 12 residues. CDR1 is MNHEY, CDR2 SMNVEV, per germline (reference sequence). Trimming shortened V by 10 bases and J by 4 bases, and 11 bases separated the two germline ends. The chain's CDR3 is CATWDGYNEQFF. The CDR3 bases are TGTGCCACCTGGGACGGGTACAATGAGCAGTTCTTC.

The chain recombines TRBV6-5 with TRBJ1-4; D unresolved. The germline V gene encodes CDR1 MNHEY and CDR2 SVGAGI. CDR3 size: 13 residues. The V and J ends lost 5 bases and 5 bases respectively, with 9 bases between them. CDR3 nucleotides: TGTGCCAGCAGTAGTAGGGAAAATGAAAAACTGTTTTTT. It codes for CASSSRENEKLFF.

The CDR3 reads CASSSVGQGSYEQYV. In DNA form, the CDR3 reads TGTGCCAGCAGTTCGGTCGGACAGGGGAGCTACGAGCAGTACGTC. This chain links TRBV28 with TRBJ2-7; 9 bases map to TRBD1. Trimming cost V 4 bases and J 3 bases; bases outside gene matches: 7. This CDR3 spans 15 amino acids. Germline values: CDR1 MDHEN, CDR2 SYDVKM.

This rearrangement joins TRBV16 to TRBJ1-6, with a weak D call TRBD1 (6 bases). Trimming stripped 1 base from V and 5 bases from J, with 9 bases between. Germline values: CDR1 KGHSY, CDR2 FQNENV. The CDR3 spans 15 residues. In DNA form, the CDR3 reads TGTGCCAGCAGCCAATTCTACAGGGATAATTCACCCCTCCACTTT. Its protein product is CASSQFYRDNSPLHF.

The V call is TRBV3-1 (or the pseudogene TRBV3-2), the J call TRBJ1-5; D not certain. Looked up from germline, CDR1 is LGHDT and CDR2 is YNNKEL (reference sequence). The CDR3 has 14 residues. With 2 bases removed from V and 4 bases from J, the gap between germline ends came to 9 bases. The CDR3 sequence: CASSQSARNQPQHF. In DNA, the CDR3 is TGTGCCAGCAGCCAATCGGCGAGAAATCAGCCCCAGCATTTT.

The J gene is TRBJ2-5, the V gene TRBV19; D is tentatively TRBD1 or TRBD2 (5 bases each). V gave up 6 bases and J gave up 1 base, with 15 bases separating them. The CDR3 runs to 15 residues. Per the germline V gene, CDR1 is LNHDA and CDR2 is SQIVND (reference sequence). CDR3 in DNA: TGTGCCAGTAGGCCGGGACGGCTCGTCCAAGAGACCCAGTACTTC. It translates to CASRPGRLVQETQYF.

This chain joins TRBV29-1 and TRBJ2-5, with 14 nucleotides matching TRBD2. The CDR3 is 16 residues long. V lost 6 bases and J lost 5; bases outside the gene matches: 11. Germline CDR1 reads SQVTM; CDR2 reads ANQGSEA. CDR3 coding DNA: TGCAGCGTCCGAAGACTGACTAGCGGGAGGGCTGAGACCCAGTACTTC. Its translation is CSVRRLTSGRAETQYF.

This clone has a single count. The rearrangement joins TRBV24-1 to TRBJ1-2, with D perhaps matching TRBD1 (5 bases). Germline V lookup: CDR1 KGHDR, CDR2 SFDVKD. The germline V and J ends were trimmed by 4 bases and 9 bases, with 11 bases remaining between them. The CDR3 totals 12 residues. CDR3 sequence: CATSDLRGSYTF. The CDR3 bases are TGTGCCACCAGTGACTTGAGGGGTAGCTACACCTTC.

The chain is built from TRBV7-2 and TRBJ2-3, with 8 bases fitting TRBD2. V gave up 6 bases and J gave up 2 bases; unmatched junction bases: 13. CDR1 is SGHTA and CDR2 is FQGNSA in the germline V gene. The CDR3 contains 17 residues. CDR3 sequence: CASRLRRGASTTDTQYF. Here the CDR3 DNA reads TGTGCCAGCAGGCTCCGGCGGGGGGCTTCAACCACAGATACGCAGTATTTT.